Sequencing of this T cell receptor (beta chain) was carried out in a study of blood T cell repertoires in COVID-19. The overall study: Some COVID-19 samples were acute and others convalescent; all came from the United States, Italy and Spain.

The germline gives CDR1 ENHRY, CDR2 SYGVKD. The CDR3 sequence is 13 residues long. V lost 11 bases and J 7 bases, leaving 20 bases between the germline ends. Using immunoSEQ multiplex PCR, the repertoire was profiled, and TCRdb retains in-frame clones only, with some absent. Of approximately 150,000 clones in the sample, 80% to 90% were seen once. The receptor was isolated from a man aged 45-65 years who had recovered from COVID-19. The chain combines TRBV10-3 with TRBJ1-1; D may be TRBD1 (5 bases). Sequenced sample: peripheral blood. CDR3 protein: CAAAPGPSGEAFF. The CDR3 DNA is TGTGCCGCCGCGCCGGGGCCTAGCGGTGAAGCTTTCTTT.